Listed here are 32 T cell receptor beta chains from one sample, sequenced in a study of T cells in Graves' hyperthyroidism and ophthalmopathy. There were TCR beta CDR3 regions amplified from RNA transcripts. The HTBI primer set served for first-round RT-PCR of the TCR CDR3. TCRdb fed the multiplex PCR reads into MiXCR, producing one record per CDR3 protein. The sample holds about 640,000 distinct CDR3 sequences, roughly 20% seen once. What was sequenced was blood. These receptors were obtained from a man in his thirties or forties with Graves' ophthalmopathy.

The chain combines TRBV12-3 or TRBV12-4 with TRBJ2-7; no definite D call. The CDR3 extends over 13 amino acids. V was pared by 6 bases and J by 2 bases, with 11 bases between. DNA for the CDR3: TGTGCCAGCAGCGTAGCTAGTACCTACGAGCAGTACTTC. Its translation: CASSVASTYEQYF.

This clonotype showed up just a few times. The chain is built from TRBV5-1 and TRBJ2-1; 7 bases are a match to TRBD1. Germline CDR1 SGHRS, CDR2 YFSETQ. The CDR3 totals 16 residues. The V segment lost 2 bases and the J segment 2 bases; nucleotides outside the gene matches: 7. Here the CDR3 reads CASSFPRDRPYNEQFF. The DNA of the CDR3 is TGCGCCAGCAGCTTCCCCCGGGACAGACCCTACAATGAGCAGTTCTTC.

This clonotype was counted a few times. Being one base from a much bigger clone, this may be a read error. V and J are TRBV7-9 and TRBJ2-1, with 10 bases aligning to TRBD1. From germline, CDR1 is SEHNR and CDR2 FQNEAQ (reference sequence). The CDR3 totals 15 residues. V gave up 4 bases and J gave up 6 bases; unmatched junction bases: 6. CDR3 region: CASSSPGQGFNEQFF. Here the CDR3 DNA reads TGTGCCAGCAGCTCTCCGGGACAGGGGTTCAATGAGCAGTTCTTC.

V usage is TRBV12-3 or TRBV12-4 and J usage is TRBJ2-2; 8 bases are a match to TRBD1. After removal of 5 bases from V and 1 base from J, the junction contained 6 bases not matched to a gene. CDR3 length: 16 residues. The CDR3 bases are TGTGCCAGCAGTCCATCCGGGACAGGGAACACCGGGGAGCTGTTTTTT. The encoded protein is CASSPSGTGNTGELFF.

The genes are TRBV6-1 and TRBJ1-1; D gene ambiguous. The germline V gene encodes CDR1 MNHNS and CDR2 SASEGT. V lost 8 bases to trimming and J lost 1 base, with 8 bases between them. The CDR3 covers 12 residues. CDR3 coding DNA: TGTGCCAGCGCCCCAGAGAACACTGAAGCTTTCTTT. This encodes CASAPENTEAFF.

The rearrangement joins TRBV19 to TRBJ2-7; TRBD2 might be the D (5 bases). The CDR3 is 15 residues long. V lost 5 bases, J lost 3 bases, and 17 bases lay in between. Germline values: CDR1 LNHDA, CDR2 SQIVND (reference sequence). CDR3 in DNA: TGTGCCAGTAGTTCGGCTAGAGGGAAAGGCTACGAGCAGTACTTC. Its translation is CASSSARGKGYEQYF.

The rearrangement uses TRBV6-5 and TRBJ2-5; the D gene is possibly TRBD1 (5 bases). V was clipped by 3 bases and J by 2 bases, with 10 bases between them. The germline CDR1 and CDR2 sequences are MNHEY and SVGAGI. The CDR3 sequence is 14 residues long. The CDR3 region is CASSYADRQETQYF. For the CDR3, the DNA is TGTGCCAGCAGTTATGCCGACAGACAAGAGACCCAGTACTTC.

The J gene is TRBJ1-5, the V gene TRBV9; D gene ambiguous. The CDR3 is 15 residues long. Trimming left V 0 bases short and J 1 base short, with 8 bases between. Germline V gives CDR1 SGDLS, CDR2 YYNGEE. In DNA form, the CDR3 reads TGTGCCAGCAGCGTAGGGCTGCAGAGCAATCAGCCCCAGCATTTT. It translates to CASSVGLQSNQPQHF. Filled out from reference TRBV9 and TRBJ1-5, the complete variable domain reads DSGVTQTPKHLITATGQRVTLRCSPRSGDLSVYWYQQSLDQGLQFLIQYYNGEERAKGNILERFSAQQFPDLHSELNLSSLELGDSALYFCASSVGLQSNQPQHFGDGTRLSIL.

This clonotype was observed many times. J is TRBJ1-2 and V is TRBV12-3 or TRBV12-4; 9 nucleotides match TRBD1. Losses at the gene ends were 6 bases for V and 3 bases for J; bases not matched to a gene: 5. This CDR3 contains 14 residues. The CDR3 spells CASRTDRGDYGYTF. CDR3 in DNA: TGTGCCAGCAGAACCGACAGGGGGGACTATGGCTACACCTTC.

The V call is TRBV19, the J call TRBJ2-1; D may be TRBD1 or TRBD2 (6 bases each). V shed 5 bases and J shed 2 bases, with 13 bases lying between them. CDR1 is LNHDA, CDR2 SQIVND, per germline (reference sequence). CDR3 size: 15 residues. The CDR3 DNA sequence: TGTGCCAGTAGTCCCGACAGGAGGGCCTACAATGAGCAGTTCTTC. This gives the protein CASSPDRRAYNEQFF.

The chain carries TRBV6-5 and TRBJ2-1; TRBD2 might be the D (5 bases). The CDR3 runs 15 residues. Germline V gene lookup returns CDR1 MNHEY and CDR2 SVGAGI. V lost 2 bases and J lost 0, with 8 bases in between. Written as DNA, the CDR3 is TGTGCCAGCAGTTACGCGGGTGCCTCCTACAATGAGCAGTTCTTC. Protein product: CASSYAGASYNEQFF.

The chain joins TRBV7-9 to TRBJ2-5; the match to TRBD1 covers 7 bases. Germline V gives CDR1 SEHNR, CDR2 FQNEAQ (reference sequence). The CDR3 has 15 residues. Trimming removed 1 base from V and 2 bases from J; junction bases left unmatched: 4. CDR3 protein: CASSLGDSDQETQYF. The CDR3 coding sequence is TGTGCCAGCAGCTTAGGGGACAGTGATCAAGAGACCCAGTACTTC.

The J gene is TRBJ1-4, the V gene TRBV9; D is ambiguous. Germline-derived CDR1 and CDR2 are SGDLS and YYNGEE. The CDR3 contains 15 residues. V was clipped by 3 bases and J by 4 bases, with 13 bases between them. As DNA, the CDR3 is TGTGCCAGCAGCGCCGACCCAGCCTTTAATGAAAAACTGTTTTTT. Protein sequence: CASSADPAFNEKLFF.

This chain joins TRBV11-2 and TRBJ2-1, with 8 nucleotides matching TRBD1. V lost 5 bases to trimming and J lost 5 bases; unmatched junction nucleotides: 8. The CDR3 is 15 residues long. Germline V gene sequence: CDR1 SGHAT, CDR2 FQNNGV. As DNA, the CDR3 is TGTGCCAGCAGCCCCCGGGACAGGACCGACAATGAGCAGTTCTTC. Protein product: CASSPRDRTDNEQFF.

This chain joins TRBV7-2 and TRBJ2-7; 10 bases line up with TRBD1. Trimming removed 3 bases from V and 5 bases from J; junction bases left unmatched: 4. CDR3 size: 14 residues. Germline CDR1 SGHTA, CDR2 FQGNSA. The CDR3 DNA reads TGTGCCAGCAGCTTGGGACAGGGGATGGACGAGCAGTACTTC. Translating it yields CASSLGQGMDEQYF.

This clonotype was found many times. This chain's CDR3 is CASSPSRDRGDYEQYF. Written as DNA, the CDR3 is TGCGCCAGCAGTCCAAGCCGGGACAGGGGGGACTACGAGCAGTACTTC. The chain joins TRBV5-1 to TRBJ2-7; TRBD1 aligns across 11 bases. This CDR3 comprises 16 residues. Looked up from germline, CDR1 is SGHRS and CDR2 is YFSETQ. V gave up 5 bases and J gave up 3 bases; unmatched junction bases: 10.

This clonotype has ten or more counts. V usage is TRBV6-1 and J usage is TRBJ1-1; 8 bases are shared with TRBD1. The CDR3 consists of 15 residues. From germline, CDR1 is MNHNS and CDR2 SASEGT. V shed 4 bases, J shed 1 base, and the junction held 5 bases outside the gene matches. The CDR3 DNA sequence: TGTGCCAGCAGTGCCCAGGGGGCAGGGAACACTGAAGCTTTCTTT. Its translation: CASSAQGAGNTEAFF.

This clonotype was picked up many times. The rearrangement links TRBV28 to TRBJ2-1, with 16 bases identical to TRBD2. The CDR3 length is 16 residues. Germline CDR1 reads MDHEN; CDR2 reads SYDVKM. The V gene end was trimmed by 6 bases and the J gene end by 7 bases; junction bases not matched to a gene: 6. In nucleotides, the CDR3 is TGTGCCAGCAGCTCATCGGGACTAGCGGGAGGGAATGAGCAGTTCTTC. This encodes CASSSSGLAGGNEQFF.

This clonotype was seen at least ten times. V usage is TRBV29-1 and J usage is TRBJ1-1; D gene ambiguous. CDR3 length: 13 amino acids. Germline V CDR1 and CDR2: SQVTM, ANQGSEA. With 1 base removed from V and 8 bases from J, the gap between germline ends came to 14 bases. The CDR3 bases are TGCAGCGTTGAAGGCACAAGAGTTCACGAAGCTTTCTTT. It yields the protein CSVEGTRVHEAFF. Using reference TRBV29-1 and TRBJ1-1 for the parts outside the CDR3, the full variable domain is SAVISQKPSRDICQRGTSLTIQCQVDSQVTMMFWYRQQPGQSLTLIATANQGSEATYESGFVIDKFPISRPNLTFSTLTVSNMSPEDSSIYLCSVEGTRVHEAFFGQGTRLTVV.

This clonotype occurred a few times. This chain connects TRBV2 to TRBJ1-3; possibly TRBD1 for D (6 bases). V dropped 11 bases and J dropped 0 bases, with 11 bases sitting between them. In germline, CDR1 is SNHLY, CDR2 FYNNEI. The CDR3 length is 13 residues. In DNA, the CDR3 is TGTGCCGGGGGGGCCCGCTCTGGAAACACCATATATTTT. Its translation is CAGGARSGNTIYF. The variable domain in full, completed from reference TRBV2 and TRBJ1-3, reads EPEVTQTPSHQVTQMGQEVILRCVPISNHLYFYWYRQILGQKVEFLVSFYNNEISEKSEIFDDQFSVERPDGSNFTLKIRSTKLEDSAMYFCAGGARSGNTIYFGEGSWLTVV.

This clonotype was found a few times. V is TRBV12-3 or TRBV12-4 and J is TRBJ1-1; TRBD1 is a possible D gene (5 bases). There are 14 residues in the CDR3. The V and J ends lost 5 bases and 5 bases respectively, with 15 bases between them. The CDR3 is CASSPLTGQTEAFF. The CDR3 DNA sequence: TGTGCCAGCAGTCCTCTTACAGGTCAGACTGAAGCTTTCTTT.

This clonotype has a count of ten or more. The genes are TRBV11-2 and TRBJ2-3; TRBD2 might be the D (6 bases). Per germline, CDR1 SGHAT and CDR2 FQNNGV. The CDR3 has 13 residues. Trimming took off 5 bases at V and 5 bases at J, with 11 bases between the two ends. CDR3 residues: CASSPGTGDTQYF. Written as DNA, the CDR3 is TGTGCCAGCAGCCCGGGGACTGGAGATACGCAGTATTTT. The entire variable domain, with the rest obtained from reference TRBV11-2 and TRBJ2-3, is as follows: EAGVAQSPRYKIIEKRQSVAFWCNPISGHATLYWYQQILGQGPKLLIQFQNNGVVDDSQLPKDRFSAERLKGVDSTLKIQPAKLEDSAVYLCASSPGTGDTQYFGPGTRLTVL.

This clonotype occurred many times. V is TRBV3-1 and J is TRBJ1-2; D remains ambiguous. CDR1 LGHDT and CDR2 YNNKEL come from the germline V gene (reference sequence). Trimming left V 4 bases short and J 5 bases short, with 8 bases between. The CDR3 contains 12 residues. CDR3 amino acids: CASSPNGYGYTF. Here the CDR3 DNA reads TGTGCCAGCAGCCCAAATGGGTATGGCTACACCTTC. The full variable domain, with the rest looked up from reference TRBV3-1 and TRBJ1-2, is DTAVSQTPKYLVTQMGNDKSIKCEQNLGHDTMYWYKQDSKKFLKIMFSYNNKELIINETVPNRFSPKSPDKAHLNLHINSLELGDSAVYFCASSPNGYGYTFGSGTRLTVV.

This clonotype has a handful of counts. The rearrangement links TRBV5-1 to TRBJ2-7; 7 bases map to TRBD2. The CDR3 length is 13 residues. The junction had 1 base not matched to a gene; V was cut back by 2 bases and J by 2 bases. Germline V gene data show CDR1 as SGHRS and CDR2 as YFSETQ. The CDR3 DNA is TGCGCCAGCAGCTTTACTAGCGCCTACGAGCAGTACTTC. It translates to CASSFTSAYEQYF.

This clonotype was observed many times. The rearrangement joins TRBV18 to TRBJ2-3; 9 nucleotides agree with TRBD2. V shed 1 base, J shed 6 bases, and the junction held 5 bases outside the gene matches. CDR3 size: 15 residues. Germline values: CDR1 KGHSH, CDR2 LQKENI. The CDR3 coding sequence is TGTGCCAGCTCACCACGTAGCGGGAGTGGCGATACGCAGTATTTT. Protein sequence: CASSPRSGSGDTQYF.

The chain is built from TRBV27 and TRBJ2-7; 8 positions agree with TRBD2. The length of the CDR3 is 14 residues. J was trimmed by 9 bases and V by 4 bases; bases with no gene match: 11. Germline V gene data show CDR1 as MNHEY and CDR2 as SMNVEV (reference sequence). The CDR3, as DNA: TGTGCCAGCAGTTCGGGGACTAGTCCTACGACGCAGTACTTC. This sequence encodes CASSSGTSPTTQYF.

This chain connects TRBV19 to TRBJ2-1, with TRBD2 as a possible D gene (5 bases). Germline CDR1 and CDR2: LNHDA and SQIVND (reference sequence). Trimming took off 0 bases at V and 12 bases at J, with 12 bases between the two ends. The CDR3 runs 13 residues. CDR3 coding DNA: TGTGCCAGTAGTATAGATGCCGACGGGGTGCAGTTCTTC. Translating it yields CASSIDADGVQFF.

This clonotype was seen only a few times. The rearrangement links TRBV18 to TRBJ2-1; 10 positions agree with TRBD1. V gave up 6 bases and J gave up 10 bases; unmatched junction bases: 15. Germline lookup yields CDR1 KGHSH and CDR2 LQKENI. The CDR3 runs to 16 residues. CDR3 protein: CASSPPGQGSLGEQFF. CDR3 DNA: TGTGCCAGCTCCCCTCCGGGACAGGGGTCTCTTGGGGAGCAGTTCTTC.

This clonotype was seen a handful of times. The gene calls are TRBV5-6 and TRBJ2-5; D unclear. The CDR3 is made up of 17 amino acids. Deletions cut 0 bases from V and 5 bases from J, with 20 bases between. CDR1 and CDR2 from the germline V gene are SGHDT and YYEEEE. The CDR3 spells CASSLDVAKRLQETQYF. The CDR3 nucleotides read TGTGCCAGCAGCTTGGATGTGGCCAAACGGCTCCAGGAGACCCAGTACTTC. Together with reference TRBV5-6 and TRBJ2-5, the CDR3 gives the full variable domain: DAGVTQSPTHLIKTRGQQVTLRCSPKSGHDTVSWYQQALGQGPQFIFQYYEEEERQRGNFPDRFSGHQFPNYSSELNVNALLLGDSALYLCASSLDVAKRLQETQYFGPGTRLLVL.

The chain links TRBV28 to TRBJ2-1; tentative D call: TRBD2 (6 bases). The germline V and J ends were trimmed by 3 bases and 6 bases, with 15 bases remaining between them. Germline V lookup: CDR1 MDHEN, CDR2 SYDVKM. The CDR3 consists of 15 residues. In DNA form, the CDR3 reads TGTGCCAGCAGTTTCGGCTCGGGAGCCGTCAATGAGCAGTTCTTC. Its translation: CASSFGSGAVNEQFF.

This clonotype was recorded at least ten times. An end of the junction differs from the germline gene, which may be a read error. The V and J genes are TRBV12-3 or TRBV12-4 and TRBJ2-5; D remains ambiguous. The CDR3 is 12 amino acids. DNA of the CDR3: TGTGCCAGCAGCTTAGGCCTAGAGACCCAGTACTTC. It codes for CASSLGLETQYF.

In this sample, this clonotype turned up a few times. The chain links TRBV28 to TRBJ2-5; 8 bases align to TRBD2. Germline-derived CDR1 and CDR2 are MDHEN and SYDVKM. This CDR3 spans 16 amino acids. V lost 3 bases and J lost 1; bases outside the gene matches: 7. The DNA of the CDR3 is TGTGCCAGCAGTTTCGGGCTAGCGGGCATCCAAGAGACCCAGTACTTC. Its protein is CASSFGLAGIQETQYF.